This TCR beta chain was sequenced in a study of blood T cell repertoires in COVID-19. V lost 6 bases and J lost 4; bases outside the gene matches: 7. The CDR3 has 15 residues. CDR1 SNHLY and CDR2 FYNNEI come from the germline V gene. A note on this clone: This sample includes further DNA sequences coding for the same CDR3.

The data were produced by immunoSEQ multiplex PCR, yet TCRdb's version contains in-frame clones alone and is incomplete. In the table there are 50,000 to 75,000 clones, roughly 79% of which are singletons. The TCR sequence derives from a woman aged 80 or over with active or convalescent COVID-19. Sequencing was performed on peripheral blood. The rearrangement links TRBV2 to TRBJ2-5, with 11 bases that match TRBD2. CDR3 protein: CASRSSGGARETQYF. The CDR3 nucleotides are TGTGCCAGCAGGAGTAGCGGGGGGGCCAGAGAGACCCAGTACTTC. Filled out from reference TRBV2 and TRBJ2-5, the complete variable domain reads EPEVTQTPSHQVTQMGQEVILRCVPISNHLYFYWYRQILGQKVEFLVSFYNNEISEKSEIFDDQFSVERPDGSNFTLKIRSTKLEDSAMYFCASRSSGGARETQYFGPGTRLLVL.